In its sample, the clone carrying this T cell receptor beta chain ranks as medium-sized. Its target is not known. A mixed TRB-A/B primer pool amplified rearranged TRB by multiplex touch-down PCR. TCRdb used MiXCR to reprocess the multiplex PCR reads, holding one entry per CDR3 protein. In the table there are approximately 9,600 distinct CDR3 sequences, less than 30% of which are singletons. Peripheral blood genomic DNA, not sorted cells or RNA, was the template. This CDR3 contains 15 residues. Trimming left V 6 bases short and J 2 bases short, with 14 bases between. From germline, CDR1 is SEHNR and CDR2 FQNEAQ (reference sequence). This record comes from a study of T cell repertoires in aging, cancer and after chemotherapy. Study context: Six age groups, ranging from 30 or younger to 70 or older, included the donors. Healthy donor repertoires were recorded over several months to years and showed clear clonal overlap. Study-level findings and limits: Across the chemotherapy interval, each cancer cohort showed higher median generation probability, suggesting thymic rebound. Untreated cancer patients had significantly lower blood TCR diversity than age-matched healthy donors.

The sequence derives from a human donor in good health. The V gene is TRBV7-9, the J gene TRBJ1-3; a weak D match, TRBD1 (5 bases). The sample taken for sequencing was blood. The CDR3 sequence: CASSSQGSPGNTIYF. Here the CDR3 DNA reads TGTGCCAGCAGTTCCCAGGGTTCTCCTGGAAACACCATATATTTT.